Below, 11 T cell receptor beta chains from the same sample are listed, as sequenced in a study of blood T cells in healthy people across ages. Primers used in a second PCR of roughly 7 to 11 cycles were a sample-barcoded 5' primer and a J-beta primer mix. TCRdb reanalysed the 5' RACE reads using MiXCR and keeps one entry per CDR3 protein. This sample has about 1,500,000 distinct CDR3 sequences; about 28% occur once, and the top ten carry 7.7%. The sample was blood. The receptors were sampled from a woman in her twenties or thirties in good health.

On this clonotype: A read error is possible here, since a much larger clone lies one base away. The chain employs TRBV12-3 or TRBV12-4 and TRBJ2-7; D is perhaps TRBD2 (6 bases). V was cut by 6 bases and J by 0 bases, with 21 bases left in between. There are 17 residues in the CDR3. The CDR3 bases are TGTGCCAGCAGCCCCATCCTAGCGAGGGTTAGCTCCTACGAGCAGTACTTC. Protein sequence: CASSPILARVSSYEQYF.

For the CDR3, the DNA is TGCAGTGCTGGACTAGCGGGAGGGCCTCACAATGAGCAGTTCTTC. Translation: CSAGLAGGPHNEQFF. The chain uses TRBV20-1 and TRBJ2-1, with 15 bases lining up with TRBD2. This CDR3 has 15 residues. Germline CDR1 reads DFQATT; CDR2 reads SNEGSKA (reference sequence). Losses at the gene ends were 5 bases for V and 5 bases for J; bases not matched to a gene: 4.

This clonotype was observed a few times. The chain carries TRBV2 and TRBJ1-2; TRBD1 matches 7 bases. V dropped 7 bases and J dropped 7; count of bases not matched to a gene: 12. CDR3 length: 14 amino acids. The germline V gene encodes CDR1 SNHLY and CDR2 FYNNEI. The CDR3 nucleotides are TGTGCCAGCACTATAGGTGGGACAGCGGGTGGCTACACCTTC. Amino acids: CASTIGGTAGGYTF. Supplemented by reference TRBV2 and TRBJ1-2, the full variable domain reads EPEVTQTPSHQVTQMGQEVILRCVPISNHLYFYWYRQILGQKVEFLVSFYNNEISEKSEIFDDQFSVERPDGSNFTLKIRSTKLEDSAMYFCASTIGGTAGGYTFGSGTRLTVV.

The chain recombines TRBV2 with TRBJ1-4; D not certain. The CDR3 has 13 amino acids. The germline V and J ends were trimmed by 6 bases and 0 bases, with 5 bases remaining between them. Germline CDR1 is SNHLY and CDR2 is FYNNEI. The CDR3 loop is CASSRPTNEKLFF. The CDR3 bases are TGTGCCAGCAGCCGACCAACTAATGAAAAACTGTTTTTT.

V gene TRBV20-1 combines with J gene TRBJ1-2; D might be TRBD1 (6 bases). CDR1 and CDR2 (germline): DFQATT, SNEGSKA (reference sequence). The CDR3 has 11 residues. The CDR3 protein is CGTTGDYGYTF. In nucleotides, the CDR3 is TGCGGCACGACAGGCGACTATGGCTACACCTTC.

Only a few counts were recorded for this clonotype. The chain recombines TRBV5-1 with TRBJ2-5; D is perhaps TRBD1 or TRBD2 (5 bases each). In germline, CDR1 is SGHRS, CDR2 YFSETQ. The CDR3 loop spans 14 amino acids. Trimming took off 5 bases at V and 0 bases at J, with 11 bases between the two ends. The CDR3: CASRPGTDQETQYF. The CDR3 DNA reads TGCGCCAGCAGACCAGGGACGGACCAAGAGACCCAGTACTTC.

With respect to this clonotype: A far larger clone differs by one base, so this is likely a read error. The chain couples TRBV5-1 to TRBJ1-2; the D is unclear. Germline CDR1 and CDR2: SGHRS and YFSETQ. The CDR3 totals 12 residues. CDR3 in amino acids: CANSLPGYGYTF. The CDR3, as DNA: TGCGCCAACAGCTTACCTGGATATGGCTACACCTTC.

The gene calls are TRBV6-6 and TRBJ1-1; D is unresolved. The CDR3 extends over 16 amino acids. V gave up 8 bases and J gave up 0 bases, with 19 bases separating them. Per the germline V gene, CDR1 is MNHNY and CDR2 is SVGAGI (reference sequence). The CDR3 reads CASGPNPEVLNTEAFF. Here the CDR3 DNA reads TGTGCCAGCGGTCCTAACCCTGAGGTCCTGAACACTGAAGCTTTCTTT.

This clonotype has just a few counts. V gene TRBV7-2 combines with J gene TRBJ2-1; 7 positions match TRBD1. V dropped 3 bases and J dropped 6; count of bases not matched to a gene: 5. The CDR3 has 14 amino acids. CDR1 SGHTA and CDR2 FQGNSA come from the germline V gene. CDR3 region: CASSFPDRSNEQFF. The CDR3 DNA reads TGTGCCAGCAGCTTCCCGGACAGGTCCAATGAGCAGTTCTTC.

This chain links TRBV7-2 with TRBJ2-1; TRBD2 agrees at 7 bases. CDR1 SGHTA and CDR2 FQGNSA come from the germline V gene. The CDR3 runs 13 residues. With 5 bases clipped from V and 14 bases from J, the junction kept 12 bases outside the gene matches. The CDR3: CASSALAGAKEFF. CDR3 coding DNA: TGTGCCAGCAGCGCCTTAGCGGGCGCTAAGGAGTTCTTC.

The chain employs TRBV5-1 and TRBJ2-1; 10 bases are shared with TRBD2. CDR1 and CDR2 (germline): SGHRS, YFSETQ. The V and J ends lost 4 bases and 9 bases, in that order; junction bases with no gene match: 4. This CDR3 has 13 amino acids. The CDR3 sequence is CASSMGLAFEQFF. Written as DNA, the CDR3 is TGCGCCAGCAGCATGGGACTAGCGTTTGAGCAGTTCTTC.